The rows below give T cell receptor beta chains drawn from one sample of a study of regulatory T cells in long-lasting Graves disease. A single record per CDR3 protein comes from TCRdb applying MiXCR to the multiplex PCR reads. Among 400,000 to 550,000 distinct CDR3 sequences listed, 15% to 20% were seen once. The same specimen was also included in a second study, on T cells in Graves' hyperthyroidism and ophthalmopathy.

The sequencing here drew on peripheral blood mononuclear cells (PBMCs), taken at new diagnosis, from a patient treated with antithyroid drugs. The receptor set was obtained from a woman in her twenties or thirties with Graves disease. Both conserved end residues are part of each CDR3. The listing skips clone size in some rows; elsewhere it reads once, few, many or a size class.

CDR3: CASSYVFGRGEAFF; V: TRBV6-5; size: many; J: TRBJ1-1
CDR3: CASSQQAPSGSEDIQYF; V: TRBV4-2; size: NA; J: TRBJ2-4
CDR3: CASNTPGGFTGELFF; V: TRBV7-2; size: NA; J: TRBJ2-2
CDR3: CASSKRTGVGPYEQYF; V: TRBV19; size: few; J: TRBJ2-7
CDR3: CASSFLAGVFNEQFF; V: TRBV14; size: many; J: TRBJ2-1
CDR3: CALNPGQGAYTEAFF; V: TRBV30; size: many; J: TRBJ1-1
CDR3: CASSLGGGPAFF; V: TRBV11-2; size: many; J: TRBJ1-1
CDR3: CASSFTGSAPELFF; V: TRBV6-1; size: few; J: TRBJ2-2
CDR3: CASSYSWRTGGGGYTF; V: TRBV6-2/TRBV6-3; size: NA; J: TRBJ1-2
CDR3: CSVGYFRETQYF; V: TRBV29-1; size: NA; J: TRBJ2-5
CDR3: CASSPGGDSEKLFF; V: TRBV28; size: many; J: TRBJ1-4
CDR3: CSVVSGASYEQYF; V: TRBV29-1; size: many; J: TRBJ2-7
CDR3: CASSLIGRGNYGYTF; V: TRBV7-9; size: NA; J: TRBJ1-2
CDR3: CASSQGAAGRRETQYF; V: TRBV4-1; size: few; J: TRBJ2-5
CDR3: CASSQGSPRTGRLAGVGEQFF; V: TRBV4-3; size: NA; J: TRBJ2-1
CDR3: CASSAGTGAHGVYGYTF; V: TRBV2; size: many; J: TRBJ1-2
CDR3: CSASRDPGGPQHF; V: TRBV20-1; size: many; J: TRBJ1-5
CDR3: CASSLHPAHEQFF; V: TRBV12-3/TRBV12-4; size: many; J: TRBJ2-1
CDR3: CGSSRTGSSPPLHF; V: TRBV12-3/TRBV12-4; size: NA; J: TRBJ1-6
CDR3: CASRPSLRVIGANVLTF; V: TRBV28; size: many; J: TRBJ2-6
CDR3: CASRGRDNTEAFF; V: TRBV12-3/TRBV12-4; size: many; J: TRBJ1-1
CDR3: CSSLGGGDGDTQYF; V: TRBV20-1; size: many; J: TRBJ2-3
CDR3: CASSFPRAGSTDTQYF; V: TRBV11-2; size: many; J: TRBJ2-3
CDR3: CASSIGQGLNYGYTF; V: TRBV19; size: NA; J: TRBJ1-2
CDR3: CASSREGLATSYEQYF; V: TRBV13; size: many; J: TRBJ2-7
CDR3: CASSWGAGGIPDTQYF; V: TRBV5-1; size: NA; J: TRBJ2-3
CDR3: CSAREPGSGEQFF; V: TRBV20-1; size: many; J: TRBJ2-1
CDR3: CASSLKRGWGWEGYEQYF; V: TRBV18; size: NA; J: TRBJ2-7
CDR3: CSVETDNTEAFF; V: TRBV29-1; size: NA; J: TRBJ1-1
CDR3: CAWSPTRTAKNTEAFF; V: TRBV30; size: many; J: TRBJ1-1